A selection of T cell receptor beta chains follows, all from one sample in a study of prognosis after radiotherapy for stage I lung cancer. TCRdb processed the multiplex PCR reads anew with MiXCR; each CDR3 protein has one entry. Seen here are about 16,000 distinct CDR3 sequences, under 55% observed once, and the top ten hold about two fifths. The sequenced sample was PBMCs, obtained before or after stereotactic body radiation therapy (not recorded which). The receptor set was obtained from a donor over 45 with non-small cell lung cancer. Both conserved end residues are part of each CDR3. The order of the fields is clone size, V gene, D gene, J gene, CDR3 DNA, CDR3 protein. The D gene is left open where the match is weak. Size is omitted from some rows. Given values are once, few, many or a class for expanded clones.

clone size: few; V gene: TRBV7-9; D gene: -; J gene: TRBJ2-3; CDR3 DNA: TGTGCCAGCAGCCCTTCTGAGGGCGGGTGGGATACTCAGTATTTT; CDR3 protein: CASSPSEGGWDTQYF
clone size: -; V gene: TRBV28; D gene: -; J gene: TRBJ1-2; CDR3 DNA: TGTGCCAGCAGTTTAGGTGGGACTGGGGCAGCCTATGGCTACACCTTC; CDR3 protein: CASSLGGTGAAYGYTF
clone size: -; V gene: TRBV28; D gene: TRBD1; J gene: TRBJ1-2; CDR3 DNA: TGTGCCAGCAGTTGGGGTCAGGGGGAAGGTAGAGTCTACACCTTC; CDR3 protein: CASSWGQGEGRVYTF
clone size: many; V gene: TRBV5-1; D gene: TRBD2; J gene: TRBJ2-1; CDR3 DNA: TGCGCCAGCAGCATGGGACTAGCCCTCAATGAGCAGTTCTTC; CDR3 protein: CASSMGLALNEQFF
clone size: many; V gene: TRBV20-1; D gene: -; J gene: TRBJ2-1; CDR3 DNA: TGCAGTGCTAAAAACCTGGTCGGCCACGCCGGCGGTGAGCAGTTCTTC; CDR3 protein: CSAKNLVGHAGGEQFF
clone size: many; V gene: TRBV5-6; D gene: -; J gene: TRBJ2-7; CDR3 DNA: TGTGCCAGCGGTACAGTGGTTGGGACCTACGAGCAGTACTTC; CDR3 protein: CASGTVVGTYEQYF
clone size: -; V gene: TRBV30; D gene: -; J gene: TRBJ1-3; CDR3 DNA: TGTGCCTGGAGTGTGCCAGGGGCGGGTGGAAACACCATATATTTT; CDR3 protein: CAWSVPGAGGNTIYF
clone size: many; V gene: TRBV12-3/TRBV12-4; D gene: -; J gene: TRBJ2-7; CDR3 DNA: TGTGCCAGCAGAAAACGTCAAGAGGGCAGTAAGTCCTACGAGCAGTACTTC; CDR3 protein: CASRKRQEGSKSYEQYF
clone size: many; V gene: TRBV11-1; D gene: -; J gene: TRBJ2-3; CDR3 DNA: TGTGCCAGCAGTGGTGGGGTTAGCACAGATACGCAGTATTTT; CDR3 protein: CASSGGVSTDTQYF
clone size: -; V gene: TRBV9; D gene: -; J gene: TRBJ1-2; CDR3 DNA: TGTGCCAGCAGCACCAGTGGGGGGGACGATGGCTACACCTTC; CDR3 protein: CASSTSGGDDGYTF
clone size: once; V gene: TRBV6-1; D gene: -; J gene: TRBJ1-1; CDR3 DNA: TGTACCAGCAGGGTTAGGACCCCCCCGGGGAGCAATGAAGCTTTCTTT; CDR3 protein: CTSRVRTPPGSNEAFF
clone size: -; V gene: TRBV3-1; D gene: TRBD1; J gene: TRBJ2-5; CDR3 DNA: TGTGCCAGCAGCCAAGACAGGGGGCGAGAGACCCAGTACTTC; CDR3 protein: CASSQDRGRETQYF
clone size: few; V gene: TRBV28; D gene: -; J gene: TRBJ2-7; CDR3 DNA: TGTGCCAGCAGTTTATGGGACAGCTACGAGCAGTACTTC; CDR3 protein: CASSLWDSYEQYF
clone size: many; V gene: TRBV29-1; D gene: -; J gene: TRBJ2-5; CDR3 DNA: TGCAGCGTTGAAAGATACCAAGAGACCCAGTACTTC; CDR3 protein: CSVERYQETQYF
clone size: many; V gene: TRBV10-3; D gene: TRBD2; J gene: TRBJ2-1; CDR3 DNA: TGTGCCATCAGTGCCGGGACTAGCGGGATCAATGAGCAGTTCTTC; CDR3 protein: CAISAGTSGINEQFF
clone size: -; V gene: TRBV19; D gene: -; J gene: TRBJ1-2; CDR3 DNA: TGTGCCAGTAGTTTAACTAGCGGGGGGTACACCTTC; CDR3 protein: CASSLTSGGYTF
clone size: -; V gene: TRBV6-2/TRBV6-3; D gene: -; J gene: TRBJ1-1; CDR3 DNA: TGTGCCAGCAGTTACCGTGGGCAGTCGAACACTGAAGCTTTCTTT; CDR3 protein: CASSYRGQSNTEAFF
clone size: -; V gene: TRBV7-9; D gene: -; J gene: TRBJ2-7; CDR3 DNA: TGTGCCAGCAGCTTAGTAGGTTCGGGGGACTACGAGCAGTACTTC; CDR3 protein: CASSLVGSGDYEQYF
clone size: once; V gene: TRBV6-2/TRBV6-3; D gene: -; J gene: TRBJ2-2; CDR3 DNA: TGTGCCAGCACTAGCTGGGGGGCCGGGACCGTGGAGCTGTTTTTT; CDR3 protein: CASTSWGAGTVELFF
clone size: many; V gene: TRBV7-2; D gene: TRBD2; J gene: TRBJ2-7; CDR3 DNA: TGTGCCAGCAGCTTCACTAGCGCCTCCTACGAGCAGTACTTC; CDR3 protein: CASSFTSASYEQYF
clone size: -; V gene: TRBV20-1; D gene: -; J gene: TRBJ2-1; CDR3 DNA: TGCAGTGCTAGAGAAAGGGGCCTCAATGAGCAGTTCTTC; CDR3 protein: CSARERGLNEQFF
clone size: many; V gene: TRBV7-3; D gene: -; J gene: TRBJ1-1; CDR3 DNA: TGTGCCAGCAGCTTAATACCAGGAGAAGCTTTCTTT; CDR3 protein: CASSLIPGEAFF
clone size: -; V gene: TRBV20-1; D gene: -; J gene: TRBJ1-3; CDR3 DNA: TGCAGTGCTAGTACCCAGGGCGGTTCTGGAAACACCATATATTTT; CDR3 protein: CSASTQGGSGNTIYF
clone size: -; V gene: TRBV19; D gene: -; J gene: TRBJ1-1; CDR3 DNA: TGTGCCAGTATTTCGAACTCTAACACTGAAGCTTTCTTT; CDR3 protein: CASISNSNTEAFF
clone size: medium-sized; V gene: TRBV6-9; D gene: TRBD1; J gene: TRBJ2-7; CDR3 DNA: TGTGCCAGCACCCAAACAGGGGGCGGGTACGAGCAGTACTTC; CDR3 protein: CASTQTGGGYEQYF
clone size: -; V gene: TRBV12-3/TRBV12-4; D gene: -; J gene: TRBJ1-1; CDR3 DNA: TGTGCCAGCAGTTCGTCTGTCCGTGAAGCTTTCTTT; CDR3 protein: CASSSSVREAFF
clone size: -; V gene: TRBV12-3/TRBV12-4; D gene: -; J gene: TRBJ1-1; CDR3 DNA: TGTGCCAGCAGCCCGCACAACACTGAAGCTTTCTTT; CDR3 protein: CASSPHNTEAFF
clone size: many; V gene: TRBV12-3/TRBV12-4; D gene: -; J gene: TRBJ2-2; CDR3 DNA: TGTGCCAGCAGTTACCGGGACACTTTGCGGGACTTTTTAACCGGGGAGCTGTTTTTT; CDR3 protein: CASSYRDTLRDFLTGELFF
clone size: -; V gene: TRBV4-1; D gene: TRBD1; J gene: TRBJ1-5; CDR3 DNA: TGCGCCAGCAGCCAACAGGGGGCTTCCAATCAGCCCCAGCATTTT; CDR3 protein: CASSQQGASNQPQHF
clone size: many; V gene: TRBV7-2; D gene: TRBD2; J gene: TRBJ2-3; CDR3 DNA: TGTGCCAGCTCATTCGGTAGCGGGCCCACAGATACGCAGTATTTT; CDR3 protein: CASSFGSGPTDTQYF
clone size: once; V gene: TRBV6-1; D gene: -; J gene: TRBJ2-3; CDR3 DNA: TGTGCCAGCAACATGGGACCAGATACGCAGTATTTT; CDR3 protein: CASNMGPDTQYF
clone size: medium-sized; V gene: TRBV28; D gene: -; J gene: TRBJ1-3; CDR3 DNA: TGTGCCAGCAGCTTTGCTTCAAGTTCTGGAAACACCATATATTTT; CDR3 protein: CASSFASSSGNTIYF
clone size: many; V gene: TRBV20-1; D gene: TRBD1; J gene: TRBJ1-5; CDR3 DNA: TGCAGTGCCAGCGTACAGGGGAACAATCAGCCCCAGCATTTT; CDR3 protein: CSASVQGNNQPQHF
clone size: many; V gene: TRBV5-5; D gene: -; J gene: TRBJ2-7; CDR3 DNA: TGTGCCAGCAGCTCCAGCTCCTACGAGCAGTACTTC; CDR3 protein: CASSSSSYEQYF
clone size: many; V gene: TRBV5-6; D gene: TRBD1; J gene: TRBJ1-1; CDR3 DNA: TGTGCCAGCAGCTTGGAAACAGGGGGCACTGAAGCTTTCTTT; CDR3 protein: CASSLETGGTEAFF
clone size: -; V gene: TRBV6-7; D gene: -; J gene: TRBJ1-2; CDR3 DNA: TGTGCCAGCAGGCGAGGAAAAGGCTACACCTTC; CDR3 protein: CASRRGKGYTF
clone size: large; V gene: TRBV3-1; D gene: -; J gene: TRBJ2-3; CDR3 DNA: TGTGCCAGCAGCCAAAATCCAGCCCCGACTAGCACAGATACGCAGTATTTT; CDR3 protein: CASSQNPAPTSTDTQYF
clone size: many; V gene: TRBV30; D gene: TRBD2; J gene: TRBJ2-3; CDR3 DNA: TGTGCCTGGGGCGGAGGGACTAGCGGGGAGGCAGATACGCAGTATTTT; CDR3 protein: CAWGGGTSGEADTQYF
clone size: -; V gene: TRBV28; D gene: TRBD2; J gene: TRBJ2-1; CDR3 DNA: TGTGCCAGCACTAAACCGGTAGCGGGAGGCAATGAGCAGTTCTTC; CDR3 protein: CASTKPVAGGNEQFF
clone size: -; V gene: TRBV11-3; D gene: -; J gene: TRBJ2-7; CDR3 DNA: TGTGCCAGCAGCCCCCGAGGCCTAGCGCGAGCAGGCGCCGAGCAGTACTTC; CDR3 protein: CASSPRGLARAGAEQYF
clone size: once; V gene: TRBV11-3; D gene: -; J gene: TRBJ2-1; CDR3 DNA: TGTGCCAGCAGCCCCGGAGTCAATGAGCAGTTCTTC; CDR3 protein: CASSPGVNEQFF
clone size: many; V gene: TRBV7-8; D gene: -; J gene: TRBJ2-3; CDR3 DNA: TGTGCCAGCAGCTTAGTTGTCAGAGCGGACACAGATACGCAGTATTTT; CDR3 protein: CASSLVVRADTDTQYF
clone size: many; V gene: TRBV11-3; D gene: TRBD2; J gene: TRBJ2-1; CDR3 DNA: TGTGCCAGCACCCCGGGACTAGCGAATAATGAGCAGTTCTTC; CDR3 protein: CASTPGLANNEQFF